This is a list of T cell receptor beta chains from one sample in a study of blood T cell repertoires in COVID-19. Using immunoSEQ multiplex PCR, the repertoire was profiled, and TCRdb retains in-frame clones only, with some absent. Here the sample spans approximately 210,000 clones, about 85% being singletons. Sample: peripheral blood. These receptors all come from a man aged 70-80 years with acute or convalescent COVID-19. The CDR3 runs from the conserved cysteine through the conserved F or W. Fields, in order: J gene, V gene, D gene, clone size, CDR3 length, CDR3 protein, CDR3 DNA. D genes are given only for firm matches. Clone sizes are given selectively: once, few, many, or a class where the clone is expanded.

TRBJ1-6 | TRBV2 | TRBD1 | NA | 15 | CASSSDRANNSPLHF | TGTGCCAGCAGTTCTGACAGGGCGAATAATTCACCCCTCCACTTT
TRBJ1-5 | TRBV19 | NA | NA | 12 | CASKNGPWPQHF | TGTGCCAGTAAAAACGGTCCGTGGCCCCAGCATTTT
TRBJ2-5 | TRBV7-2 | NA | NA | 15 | CASSARDWRGETQYF | TGTGCCAGCAGCGCGAGGGACTGGAGGGGAGAGACCCAGTACTTC
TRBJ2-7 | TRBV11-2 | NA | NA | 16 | CASSLDRVAAPYEQYF | TGTGCCAGCAGCTTAGATAGGGTAGCGGCCCCCTACGAGCAGTACTTC
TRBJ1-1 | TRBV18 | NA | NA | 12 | CASSPQQSEAFF | TGTGCCAGCTCACCACAGCAATCTGAAGCTTTCTTT
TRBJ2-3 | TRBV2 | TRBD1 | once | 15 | CASSGRQGGTDTQYF | TGTGCCAGCAGTGGGCGACAGGGCGGAACAGATACGCAGTATTTT
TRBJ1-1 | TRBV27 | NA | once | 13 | CASRTGHNTEAFF | TGTGCCAGCAGGACAGGTCATAACACTGAAGCTTTCTTT
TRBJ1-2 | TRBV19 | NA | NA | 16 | CASSTTARAGWYGYTF | TGTGCCAGTAGTACGACCGCGAGGGCAGGATGGTATGGCTACACCTTC
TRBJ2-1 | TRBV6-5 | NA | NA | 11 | CASRLAWEQFF | TGTGCCAGCAGACTAGCCTGGGAGCAGTTCTTC
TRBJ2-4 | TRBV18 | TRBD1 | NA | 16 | CASSPQGQRVKNIQYF | TGTGCCAGCTCACCACAGGGACAGAGAGTAAAAAACATTCAGTACTTC
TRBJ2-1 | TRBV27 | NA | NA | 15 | CASRLSVDWVHWQFF | TGTGCCAGCAGACTTAGTGTGGACTGGGTACACTGGCAGTTCTTC
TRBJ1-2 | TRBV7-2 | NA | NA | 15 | CASSPTQETVYGYTF | TGTGCCAGCAGCCCCACACAGGAGACAGTCTATGGCTACACCTTC
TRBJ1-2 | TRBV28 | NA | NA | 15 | CASSMTGTFNYGYTF | TGTGCCAGCAGTATGACCGGGACTTTCAACTATGGCTACACCTTC
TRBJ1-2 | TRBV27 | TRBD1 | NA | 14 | CASSFSGGNYGYTF | TGTGCCAGCAGTTTCTCAGGGGGCAACTATGGCTACACCTTC
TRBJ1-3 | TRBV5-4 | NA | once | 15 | CASSLVGAPGNTIYF | TGTGCCAGCAGCTTGGTTGGGGCCCCTGGAAACACCATATATTTT
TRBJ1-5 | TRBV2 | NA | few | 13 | CASRGESNQPQHF | TGTGCCAGCCGGGGGGAGAGCAATCAGCCCCAGCATTTT
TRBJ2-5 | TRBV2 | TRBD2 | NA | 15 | CASSEGGLARETQYF | TGTGCCAGCAGTGAAGGAGGACTAGCGCGGGAGACCCAGTACTTC
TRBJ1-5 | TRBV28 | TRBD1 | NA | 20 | CASSLPSTSGTGANNQPQHF | TGTGCCAGCAGTTTACCAAGCACCTCCGGGACAGGGGCTAACAATCAGCCCCAGCATTTT
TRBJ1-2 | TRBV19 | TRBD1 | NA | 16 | CASSIPFGQGNYGYTF | TGTGCCAGTAGTATCCCTTTCGGACAGGGTAACTATGGCTACACCTTC
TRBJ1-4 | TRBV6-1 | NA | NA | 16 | CASSEWRGTTNEKLFF | TGTGCCAGCAGTGAATGGAGGGGCACAACTAATGAAAAACTGTTTTTT
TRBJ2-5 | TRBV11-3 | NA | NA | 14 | CASSLGPRAETQYF | TGTGCCAGCAGCTTAGGTCCGAGGGCGGAGACCCAGTACTTC
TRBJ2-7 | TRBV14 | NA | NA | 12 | CASSQAGYEQYF | TGTGCCAGCAGCCAAGCGGGATACGAGCAGTACTTC
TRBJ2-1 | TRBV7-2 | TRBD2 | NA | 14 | CASSPGLAYNEQFF | TGTGCCAGCAGCCCGGGACTAGCTTACAATGAGCAGTTCTTC
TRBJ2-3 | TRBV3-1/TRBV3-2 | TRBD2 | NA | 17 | CASSFGGETPSTDTQYF | TGTGCCAGCAGCTTCGGGGGGGAGACGCCTAGCACAGATACGCAGTATTTT
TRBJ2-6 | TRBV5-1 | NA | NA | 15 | CASSLGGAGANVLTF | TGCGCCAGCAGCTTGGGCGGGGCTGGGGCCAACGTCCTGACTTTC
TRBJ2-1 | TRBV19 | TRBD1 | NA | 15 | CASSMGRQGSNEQFF | TGTGCCAGTAGTATGGGACGACAGGGGAGCAATGAGCAGTTCTTC
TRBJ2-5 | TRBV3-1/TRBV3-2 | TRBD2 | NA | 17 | CASSQEGRIAGVETQYF | TGTGCCAGCAGCCAAGAAGGTAGGATAGCGGGAGTGGAGACCCAGTACTTC
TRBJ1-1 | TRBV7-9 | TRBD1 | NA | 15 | CASSLDRGRNTEAFF | TGTGCCAGCAGCTTAGACAGGGGGCGTAACACTGAAGCTTTCTTT
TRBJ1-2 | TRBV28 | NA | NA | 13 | CASSSGGNYGYTF | TGTGCCAGCAGTTCCGGGGGGAACTATGGCTACACCTTC
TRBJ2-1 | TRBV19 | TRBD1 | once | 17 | CASSIQGQGSSYNEQFF | TGTGCCAGTAGTATCCAGGGACAGGGGAGCTCCTACAATGAGCAGTTCTTC
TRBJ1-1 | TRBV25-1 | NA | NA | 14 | CASSGHGMNTEAFF | TGTGCCAGCAGTGGGCACGGGATGAACACTGAAGCTTTCTTT
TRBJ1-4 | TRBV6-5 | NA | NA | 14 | CASRGRGWNEKLFF | TGTGCCAGCAGGGGTCGGGGTTGGAATGAAAAACTGTTTTTT
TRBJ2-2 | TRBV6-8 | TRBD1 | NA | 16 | CASSPDRALTTGKLFF | TGTGCCAGCAGTCCTGACAGGGCCCTAACCACCGGGAAGCTGTTTTTT